These 20 T cell receptor beta chains came from one sample sequenced in a study of blood T cells in healthy people across ages. Primers used in a second PCR of roughly 6 to 11 cycles were a sample-barcoded 5' primer and a J-beta primer mix. TCRdb passed the 5' RACE reads through MiXCR, listing each CDR3 protein once. The table lists more than 1.4 million distinct CDR3 sequences, around 39% of them singletons. What was sequenced was blood. Source of these receptors: a woman under 30 in good health.

The table lists this clonotype with a few counts. The V and J genes are TRBV7-2 and TRBJ2-3; no clear D. This CDR3 region has 14 residues. Germline V lookup: CDR1 SGHTA, CDR2 FQGNSA. Trimming stripped 5 bases from V and 5 bases from J, with 14 bases between. The CDR3 is CASSAHQSQDTQYF. CDR3 in DNA: TGTGCCAGCAGCGCCCATCAATCGCAAGATACGCAGTATTTT.

This clonotype has more than one count but fewer than ten. This sequence joins TRBV7-3 and TRBJ1-5; the D is unclear. V was clipped by 5 bases and J by 5 bases, with 19 bases between them. The length of the CDR3 is 16 residues. CDR1 is SGHTA and CDR2 is FQGTGA in the germline V gene. CDR3 nucleotide sequence: TGTGCCAGCAGCGAATTACGGACGGTTTGGCATCAGCCCCAGCATTTT. This codes for CASSELRTVWHQPQHF.

In this sample, this clonotype turned up a few times. The gene calls are TRBV12-3 or TRBV12-4 and TRBJ2-5; 7 nucleotides match TRBD1. CDR3 length: 15 residues. Trimming took 5 bases from V and 11 from J; bases not matched to a gene: 17. The chain's CDR3 is CASSPTGQIYNEQYF. The CDR3 DNA sequence: TGTGCCAGCAGTCCCACGGGACAGATTTACAATGAGCAGTACTTC.

This clonotype was recorded a few times. The rearrangement links TRBV4-1 to TRBJ2-1, with 10 nucleotides matching TRBD2. The germline gives CDR1 MGHRA, CDR2 YSYEKL. The CDR3 covers 17 residues. J gave up 2 bases and V 1 base, and 5 bases lay outside the gene matches. CDR3 in DNA: TGCGCCAGCAGCCAAGTGGAGCTAGCGGGAGCCTACAATGAGCAGTTCTTC. This encodes CASSQVELAGAYNEQFF.

A few counts support this clonotype. The J gene is TRBJ2-1, the V gene TRBV11-1, with D perhaps matching TRBD1 (5 bases). The V end lost 5 bases, the J end lost 8 bases, and 16 bases lay between the germline ends. The CDR3 has 14 amino acids. CDR1 is SGHAT and CDR2 is FQDESV in the germline V gene (reference sequence). The CDR3 region has the DNA TGTGCCAGCAGCCCCGTCGGGCAGGGCGATGAGCAGTTCTTC. It yields the protein CASSPVGQGDEQFF.

There are a few counts of this clonotype. J is TRBJ2-5 and V is TRBV5-5; D is possibly TRBD2 (5 bases). The end of the DNA aligns better with TRBJ2-7, so the J call may be wrong. In germline, CDR1 is SGHKS, CDR2 YYEKEE (reference sequence). The CDR3 is 15 amino acids. The CDR3 nucleotides are TGTGCCAGCACCATTCCAGACCGGACTCGAGGCGAGCAGTACTTC. Protein sequence: CASTIPDRTRGEQYF.

This chain links TRBV27 with TRBJ2-1, with D tentatively TRBD1 (7 bases). Germline lookup yields CDR1 MNHEY and CDR2 SMNVEV (reference sequence). The CDR3 loop spans 15 amino acids. The ends were cut back, 5 bases at V and 7 bases at J, with 18 bases in the middle. Written as DNA, the CDR3 is TGTGCCAGCAGTCCAGGCAGGGGGAGGTGGAATGAGCAGTTCTTC. Translation gives CASSPGRGRWNEQFF.

The chain uses TRBV27 and TRBJ2-7; D ambiguous. This CDR3 contains 13 residues. The germline V and J ends were trimmed by 9 bases and 0 bases, with 12 bases remaining between them. The germline CDR1 and CDR2 sequences are MNHEY and SMNVEV (reference sequence). CDR3 coding DNA: TGTGCCAGTGGGTCCTCGGTCTCCTACGAGCAGTACTTC. As protein: CASGSSVSYEQYF.

The rearrangement uses TRBV2 and TRBJ2-3; D is undetermined. The DNA end is a closer match to TRBJ1-5, so the J assignment may be wrong. The CDR3 totals 11 residues. Germline V lookup: CDR1 SNHLY, CDR2 FYNNEI. CDR3 sequence: CASSERYTQHF. Written as DNA, the CDR3 is TGTGCCAGCAGTGAACGGTATACGCAGCATTTT.

A single count supports this clonotype. The rearrangement links TRBV6-6 to TRBJ2-5, with TRBD1 as a possible D gene (6 bases). Germline V gene sequence: CDR1 MNHNY, CDR2 SVGAGI (reference sequence). The CDR3 runs to 15 residues. The V end was cut by 6 bases, the J end by 3 bases, with 17 bases between. DNA of the CDR3: TGTGCCAGCAGAGAAACAGGGACCACTAAAGAGACCCAGTACTTC. This codes for CASRETGTTKETQYF.

The chain uses TRBV10-3 and TRBJ1-4; the D is unclear. This CDR3 contains 12 residues. Germline V gene data show CDR1 as ENHRY and CDR2 as SYGVKD. Trimming removed 6 bases from V and 8 bases from J, with 10 bases in between. The CDR3 nucleotides are TGTGCCATCAGGAGCGAGAAGGAAAAACTGTTTTTT. Translation: CAIRSEKEKLFF.

This sequence joins TRBV27 and TRBJ2-5; D is undetermined. CDR1 is MNHEY, CDR2 SMNVEV, per germline (reference sequence). Trimming took off 5 bases at V and 5 bases at J, with 15 bases between the two ends. CDR3 length: 14 residues. The CDR3 DNA follows: TGTGCCAGCAGTGTTAAGGGAAAACAGGAGACCCAGTACTTC. Translating gives CASSVKGKQETQYF.

The chain combines TRBV6-6 with TRBJ1-5; D is uncertain. V lost 2 bases to trimming and J lost 6 bases, with 17 bases between them. The CDR3 loop spans 16 amino acids. CDR1 is MNHNY and CDR2 is SVGAGI in the germline V gene (reference sequence). The CDR3 protein is CASSYLQTVAGQPQHF. The DNA for the CDR3 is TGTGCCAGCAGTTACCTCCAGACGGTCGCCGGTCAGCCCCAGCATTTT.

Note on this clonotype: One end of the junction varies from germline; a read error may be responsible. The genes are TRBV6-5 and TRBJ2-5, with 7 nucleotides matching TRBD1. This CDR3 region has 14 residues. Germline CDR1 is MNHEY and CDR2 is SVGAGI. The CDR3 nucleotides are TGTGCCAGCAGTTCCTACAGGGGTTACGAGACCCAGTATTTC. Residues: CASSSYRGYETQYF.

This clonotype has only a few counts. The V and J genes are TRBV6-5 and TRBJ2-3, with 10 bases matching TRBD2. The trim removed 2 bases at V and 6 bases at J, leaving 5 bases unmatched. CDR3 length equals 15 residues. Germline lookup yields CDR1 MNHEY and CDR2 SVGAGI. CDR3 sequence (DNA): TGTGCCAGCAGTTACAGCGGGGGGGCTTGGGATACGCAGTATTTT. It yields the protein CASSYSGGAWDTQYF.

This clonotype has only one observation. The junction differs from germline at one of its ends, possibly a read error. This chain links TRBV5-6 with TRBJ2-3; no clear D gene. The CDR3 loop spans 14 amino acids. Germline V gene sequence: CDR1 SGHDT, CDR2 YYEEEE. The CDR3 here is CASSLKGNTDTRYF. CDR3 nucleotides: TGTGCCAGCAGCTTGAAAGGGAACACGGATACGCGGTATTTT.

Concerning this clonotype: An end of the junction does not agree with germline; a read error may underlie this. This chain joins TRBV12-3 or TRBV12-4 and TRBJ1-2; 7 bases fit TRBD1. CDR3 size: 14 residues. The CDR3 DNA sequence: TGTGCCAGCAGAGAGACAGGGCTTAACTATGGCCACACCTTC. This codes for CASRETGLNYGHTF.

This clonotype turned up a few times. This chain uses TRBV5-1 with TRBJ2-1; D gene ambiguous. This CDR3 region has 14 residues. CDR1 is SGHRS, CDR2 YFSETQ, per germline. Trimming cost V 8 bases and J 3 bases, with 15 bases left between them. DNA of the CDR3: TGCGCCAGTGCACCTGGTTCCGACTACAATGAGCAGTTCTTC. Translated: CASAPGSDYNEQFF.

This sequence joins TRBV10-1 and TRBJ2-1, with a tentative D call TRBD1 (5 bases). The J call may be faulty, since TRBJ2-7 better matches the DNA end. The CDR3 spans 12 residues. Germline V gene data show CDR1 as WNHNN and CDR2 as SYGVQD (reference sequence). For the CDR3, the DNA is TGCGCCAGCAGTCGACAGAACAATGAGCAGTACTTC. Translating gives CASSRQNNEQYF.

A few counts support this clonotype. The chain links TRBV13 to TRBJ2-3; TRBD2 aligns across 8 bases. Germline V CDR1 and CDR2: PRHDT, FYEKMQ (reference sequence). V dropped 7 bases and J dropped 6; count of bases not matched to a gene: 9. The CDR3 loop spans 14 amino acids. CDR3 protein: CASTFRGGVDTQYF. The CDR3 DNA is TGTGCCAGCACATTTCGGGGGGGAGTGGATACGCAGTATTTT.